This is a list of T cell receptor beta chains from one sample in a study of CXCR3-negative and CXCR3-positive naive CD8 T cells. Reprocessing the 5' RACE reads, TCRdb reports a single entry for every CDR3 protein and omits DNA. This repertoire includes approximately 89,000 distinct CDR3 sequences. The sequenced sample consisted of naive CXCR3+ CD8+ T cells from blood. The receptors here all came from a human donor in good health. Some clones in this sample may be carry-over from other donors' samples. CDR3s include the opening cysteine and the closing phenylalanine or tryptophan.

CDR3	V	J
CSARDLGNIYEQYF	TRBV20-1	TRBJ2-7
CASSHRGSDTQYF	TRBV28	TRBJ2-3
CASSDSPLQAYYGYTF	TRBV2	TRBJ1-2
CASSLVGGGADTQYF	TRBV12-3/TRBV12-4	TRBJ2-3
CSVEDGRGTTGELFF	TRBV29-1	TRBJ2-2
CASSLILDEQFF	TRBV5-4	TRBJ2-1
CASSYSRGPLSYEQYF	TRBV6-2/TRBV6-3	TRBJ2-7
CASSLGSGRRSYEQYF	TRBV7-2	TRBJ2-7
CASGEVLSYNEQFF	TRBV25-1	TRBJ2-1
CASSFTSYNEQFF	TRBV28	TRBJ2-1
CSVERADSTDTQYF	TRBV29-1	TRBJ2-3
CASSQDRGPGTGPLNSEAFF	TRBV14	TRBJ1-1
CATNGDSYNEQFF	TRBV15	TRBJ2-1
CASSLVNSLETQYF	TRBV5-5	TRBJ2-5
CASSIRDNPSYEQYF	TRBV21-1	TRBJ2-7
CASSQDLVGRTEAFF	TRBV4-3	TRBJ1-1
CASSSGLAYELGTDTQYF	TRBV5-1	TRBJ2-3
CASSLDGTDTQYF	TRBV28	TRBJ2-3
CSARASWVAGVSDTQYF	TRBV20-1	TRBJ2-3
CASSLEDRHSYNEQFF	TRBV28	TRBJ2-1
CASSITKGGFYEQYF	TRBV27	TRBJ2-7
CASSLGVAGVYEQYF	TRBV5-1	TRBJ2-7
CSATDYREGNTEAFF	TRBV20-1	TRBJ1-1
CASSPAYRMAGGWGNYNEQFF	TRBV6-4	TRBJ2-1
CATLDRGLYYEQYF	TRBV28	TRBJ2-7
CASSLGVPYEQYF	TRBV12-3/TRBV12-4	TRBJ2-7
CASSFEGHEQFF	TRBV12-3/TRBV12-4	TRBJ2-1
CASSPTGDNEQFF	TRBV7-9	TRBJ2-1
CASSYVAGRETQYF	TRBV6-6	TRBJ2-5
CASSPPYLGTEAFF	TRBV18	TRBJ1-1
CASSFPASYEQYF	TRBV5-8	TRBJ2-7
CASSVEAAEGYTF	TRBV9	TRBJ1-2
CASSHHGGKNTEAFF	TRBV12-3/TRBV12-4	TRBJ1-1